This entry features one T cell receptor beta chain sequence. This record comes from a study of cytotoxic CD8 clonotypes in ibrutinib-treated CLL. TCRdb's copy holds only in-frame clones and misses some; the assay was immunoSEQ multiplex PCR. The sample consists of just over 200,000 clones, over 65% of them appearing once. Germline loops: CDR1 SGHTA, CDR2 FQGNSA. V was shortened by 1 base and J by 3 bases, with 4 bases between the two germline ends. The CDR3 has 14 residues. The receptor's source is a human donor with chronic lymphocytic leukemia. This sequence joins TRBV7-2 and TRBJ2-6; the D is unclear. Sequenced material: PBMCs, taken after 12 months of ibrutinib treatment. In DNA, the CDR3 is TGTGCCAGCAGCTTAGAAAGTGGGGCCAACGTCCTGACTTTC. Translating it yields CASSLESGANVLTF. The full variable domain, with the rest looked up from reference TRBV7-2 and TRBJ2-6, is GAGVSQSPSNKVTEKGKDVELRCDPISGHTALYWYRQSLGQGLEFLIYFQGNSAPDKSGLPSDRFSAERTGGSVSTLTIQRTQQEDSAVYLCASSLESGANVLTFGAGSRLTVL.